The source of this T cell receptor (beta chain) is a study of blood T cell repertoires in COVID-19. V lost 0 bases to trimming and J lost 3 bases, with 11 bases between them. The CDR3 is 15 amino acids. Germline values: CDR1 LGHDT, CDR2 YNNKEL (reference sequence). Generated by immunoSEQ multiplex PCR, the TCRdb table keeps only in-frame clones and is missing some. The sample contains 95,000 to 150,000 clones, 79% of which appear only once. The sequencing input was peripheral blood. The rearrangement links TRBV3-1 (or the pseudogene TRBV3-2) to TRBJ1-2; D ambiguous. The source is a woman aged 80 or over with acute or convalescent COVID-19. The CDR3 nucleotides read TGTGCCAGCAGCCAAGATCTAGCCGCTTACTATGGCTACACCTTC. Protein product: CASSQDLAAYYGYTF.